This passage covers 4 T cell receptor beta chains from one sample sequenced in a study of blood T cell repertoires in COVID-19. This table comes from immunoSEQ multiplex PCR, and its TCRdb copy is limited to in-frame clones, with some not included. The data show 150,000 to 160,000 clones, about 90% seen once. Sample: peripheral blood. These receptors were taken from a middle-aged man with acute or convalescent COVID-19.

The chain couples TRBV5-1 to TRBJ2-7; D might be TRBD1 (6 bases). V was shortened by 2 bases and J by 5 bases, with 11 bases between the two germline ends. Germline lookup yields CDR1 SGHRS and CDR2 YFSETQ. CDR3 length equals 13 residues. The CDR3 nucleotides read TGCGCCAGCAGCTTATCTACAGGGAACGAGCAGTACTTC. Translation: CASSLSTGNEQYF.

The sample holds one count of this clone. The chain is built from TRBV2 and TRBJ2-7, with 7 bases lining up with TRBD1. Per the germline V gene, CDR1 is SNHLY and CDR2 is FYNNEI. Losses at the gene ends were 6 bases for V and 4 bases for J; bases not matched to a gene: 12. This CDR3 region has 15 residues. The CDR3 here is CASRPRGTVGYEQYF. The DNA of the CDR3 is TGTGCCAGCAGGCCGAGGGGGACAGTCGGATACGAGCAGTACTTC.

The chain carries TRBV7-9 and TRBJ2-5; D ambiguous. This CDR3 has 12 amino acids. Germline CDR1 and CDR2: SEHNR and FQNEAQ (reference sequence). V lost 5 bases and J 5 bases, leaving 9 bases between the germline ends. CDR3 region: CASSREEETQYF. The CDR3 nucleotides are TGTGCCAGCAGCCGCGAGGAGGAGACCCAGTACTTC. The full variable domain, rest sourced from reference TRBV7-9 and TRBJ2-5, is DTGVSQNPRHKITKRGQNVTFRCDPISEHNRLYWYRQTLGQGPEFLTYFQNEAQLEKSRLLSDRFSAERPKGSFSTLEIQRTEQGDSAMYLCASSREEETQYFGPGTRLLVL.

CDR3 sequence (DNA): TGTGCCAGCAGGAAGCGACAGGGCTATGAAGCTTTCTTT. Translated: CASRKRQGYEAFF. This chain joins TRBV27 and TRBJ1-1; 7 bases map to TRBD1. Germline V gene sequence: CDR1 MNHEY, CDR2 SMNVEV (reference sequence). The V segment lost 6 bases and the J segment 7 bases; nucleotides outside the gene matches: 8. The CDR3 runs 13 residues.